The next 6 T cell receptor beta chains were all read from a single sample in a study of blood T cell repertoires in COVID-19. Clones were sequenced by immunoSEQ multiplex PCR, and TCRdb holds only the in-frame ones, with some missing. The sample lists hundreds of thousands of clones, 70% to 90% occurring once. The material sequenced was PBMCs or T cells enriched from blood (not recorded which). The source of these receptors is a man younger than 40 who had recovered from COVID-19.

This clone was seen only a few times. This CDR3 reads CASTLTGPGANVLTF. In DNA form, the CDR3 reads TGTGCCAGTACACTCACAGGTCCTGGGGCCAACGTCCTGACTTTC. The rearrangement joins TRBV19 to TRBJ2-6; a weak D match, TRBD1 (5 bases). Between the trimmed V and J ends, which lost 7 bases and 2 bases, there was a span of 12 bases. CDR3 size: 15 residues. Germline loops: CDR1 LNHDA, CDR2 SQIVND (reference sequence).

As for this clone: At one of its ends the junction is not consistent with the germline gene, which may arise from a read error. The same CDR3 arises from other DNA sequences in this sample as well. This chain uses TRBV10-3 with TRBJ2-1, with 7 bases matching TRBD2. The CDR3 sequence is 13 residues long. Germline V gene lookup returns CDR1 ENHRY and CDR2 SYGVKD. CDR3 sequence reads: CAISRDYPNEQFF. CDR3 nucleotide sequence: TGTGCCATCAGTCGGGACTACCCCAATGAACAGTTCTTC.

The genes are TRBV23-1 and TRBJ2-7; 10 bases align to TRBD1. TRBV23-1 is treated as an ORF (open reading frame) with a function not yet certain. This CDR3 contains 13 residues. With 8 bases clipped from V and 3 bases from J, the junction kept 4 bases outside the gene matches. The chain's CDR3 is CASGQGEGYEQYF. Here the CDR3 DNA reads TGCGCCAGCGGACAGGGGGAAGGCTACGAGCAGTACTTC.

This sequence joins TRBV4-3 and TRBJ2-3, with a tentative D call TRBD2 (6 bases). V was trimmed by 0 bases and J by 6 bases, leaving 13 bases between them. The CDR3 has 15 residues. Per germline, CDR1 LGHNA and CDR2 YSLEER. CDR3 DNA sequence: TGCGCCAGCAGCCAAGAACCCCAACGGGGGGATACGCAGTATTTT. Translation gives CASSQEPQRGDTQYF.

The chain joins TRBV9 to TRBJ1-1; the D gene is possibly TRBD1 (5 bases). Germline V gene lookup returns CDR1 SGDLS and CDR2 YYNGEE. The CDR3 loop spans 14 amino acids. Trimming cost V 0 bases and J 7 bases, with 13 bases left between them. For the CDR3, the DNA is TGTGCCAGCAGCGTAGAGGTGACAGCCCGTGAAGCTTTCTTT. Protein product: CASSVEVTAREAFF.

The sample holds a few counts of this clone. The rearrangement uses TRBV5-1 and TRBJ2-3, with D maybe TRBD1 (5 bases). V was pared by 0 bases and J by 0 bases, with 8 bases between. CDR1 is SGHRS, CDR2 YFSETQ, per germline. CDR3 length equals 15 residues. CDR3 sequence: CASSLGQSSTDTQYF. CDR3 nucleotides: TGCGCCAGCAGCTTGGGACAGTCTAGCACAGATACGCAGTATTTT.